This T cell receptor (beta chain) was found in a study of cytomegalovirus exposure and HLA in healthy donors. All donors participated as healthy donors of bone marrow. With 60 Vbeta and 13 Jbeta primers, the PCR was carried out. TCRdb's copy holds only in-frame clones and misses some; the assay was immunoSEQ multiplex PCR. Its listing shows around 120,000 clones. The source material was PBMCs. The receptor comes from a man in his late teens or twenties in good health and CMV-seronegative.

The CDR3 sequence is CASSLTAGTDTQYF. The CDR3 DNA is TGTGCCAGCAGTTTAACAGCAGGTACAGATACGCAGTATTTT. The rearrangement links TRBV27 to TRBJ2-3, with no clear D. The V gene's germline CDR1 is MNHEY and CDR2 SMNVEV (reference sequence). This CDR3 spans 14 amino acids. Trimming took off 2 bases at V and 3 bases at J, with 9 bases between the two ends.